This T cell receptor (beta chain) was retrieved from a study of Graves' ophthalmopathy and Graves' hyperthyroidism. Germline CDR1 reads PRHDT; CDR2 reads FYEKMQ (reference sequence). This CDR3 spans 17 amino acids. The V and J ends lost 5 bases and 8 bases, in that order; junction bases with no gene match: 11. RNA transcripts provided the template for amplifying TCR beta CDR3 regions. The library came from an HTBI-primed first-round RT-PCR and a second-round multiplex PCR. TCRdb redid the calling of the multiplex PCR reads with MiXCR, one entry per CDR3 protein. The table has about 620,000 distinct CDR3 sequences, about 24% seen once.

This chain links TRBV13 with TRBJ2-1; 14 bases fit TRBD2. This sequence was found in a young woman with stable Graves' hyperthyroidism. Some clones in this sample may be carry-over from other donors' samples. What was sequenced was peripheral blood. In nucleotides, the CDR3 is TGTGCCAGCAGCCCCCGAGGACTAGCGGGAGGTGTGGATGAGCAGTTCTTC. Amino acid sequence: CASSPRGLAGGVDEQFF.